This T cell receptor beta chain was recovered during a study of T cell repertoires in cytomegalovirus infection. For the study at large: CMV epitopes, recently identified HLA-C-restricted and well-studied HLA-B-restricted, were used. Both a matching HLA type and CMV infection were indicated by public TCR beta signatures.

TCRdb used MiXCR to reprocess the reads, holding one entry per CDR3 protein. The sample lists about 830,000 distinct CDR3 sequences; approximately 32% were seen once. Concerning this clonotype itself: The antigen is undetermined.

Sequenced material: cultured CD8+ T cells from PBMCs, taken from culture after CMV antigen stimulation. The clonotype comes from a human donor in good health (CMV status not recorded). Some clones in this sample may be carry-over from other donors' samples.

CDR3 amino acids: CASSLGQGYFTEAFF. The CDR3 coding sequence is TGTGCCAGCAGCCTGGGACAGGGGTATTTCACTGAAGCTTTCTTT. The chain joins TRBV7-8 to TRBJ1-1; TRBD1 agrees at 10 bases. In germline, CDR1 is SGHVS, CDR2 FQNEAQ. The CDR3 extends over 15 amino acids. V lost 5 bases, J lost 4 bases, and 7 bases stayed unmatched.